A selection of T cell receptor beta chains follows, all from one sample in a study of blood T cell repertoires in COVID-19. TCRdb's copy holds only in-frame clones and misses some; the assay was immunoSEQ multiplex PCR. The sample has about 300,000 clones; around 86% are singletons. The sequenced sample consisted of peripheral blood. The origin of the receptors is a woman aged 40 to 50 who had recovered from COVID-19. CDR3s include the opening cysteine and the closing phenylalanine or tryptophan. A D gene is named only where the DNA matches it firmly. Only part of the rows carry a size: once, few, many, or a class if the clone is expanded.

D gene,V gene,J gene,clone size,CDR3 protein,CDR3 DNA
.,TRBV29-1,TRBJ2-1,.,CSVRGMGLNEQFF,TGCAGCGTGCGTGGTATGGGCCTGAATGAGCAGTTCTTC
.,TRBV5-1,TRBJ2-2,.,CASSLAVNTGELFF,TGCGCCAGCAGCTTGGCCGTTAACACCGGGGAGCTGTTTTTT
.,TRBV9,TRBJ1-5,once,CASSADINQPQHF,TGTGCCAGCAGCGCGGACATTAATCAGCCCCAGCATTTT
.,TRBV5-6,TRBJ2-7,.,CASSFEEAGEQYF,TGTGCCAGCAGCTTTGAGGAGGCTGGCGAGCAGTACTTC
.,TRBV6-1,TRBJ1-2,.,CASSELLGYTF,TGTGCCAGCAGTGAACTTCTTGGCTACACCTTC
.,TRBV19,TRBJ2-7,.,CASSAGHVPYGQYF,TGTGCCAGTAGTGCTGGACACGTGCCCTATGGGCAGTACTTC
TRBD1,TRBV9,TRBJ1-4,once,CASSESGTGGSEKLFF,TGTGCCAGCAGCGAATCGGGGACAGGGGGCAGTGAAAAACTGTTTTTT
.,TRBV6-5,TRBJ1-4,.,CASSRWGVSNEKLFF,TGTGCCAGCAGCCGGTGGGGGGTTAGTAATGAAAAACTGTTTTTT
.,TRBV9,TRBJ1-1,once,CASSYSREGARTEAFF,TGTGCCAGCAGCTATTCAAGGGAGGGAGCGAGGACTGAAGCTTTCTTT
.,TRBV7-9,TRBJ1-5,few,CASSRGGSNQPQHF,TGTGCCAGCAGCCGCGGCGGTAGCAATCAGCCCCAGCATTTT
TRBD1,TRBV5-8,TRBJ2-1,.,CASSRTGQGYNEQFF,TGTGCCAGCAGCCGAACGGGACAGGGCTACAATGAGCAGTTCTTC
TRBD1,TRBV5-1,TRBJ2-2,once,CASSSGQSHTGELFF,TGCGCCAGCAGCTCGGGACAGTCACACACCGGGGAGCTGTTTTTT
TRBD1,TRBV10-1,TRBJ2-7,once,CASSDGDRGSYEQYF,TGCGCCAGCAGTGATGGGGACAGGGGATCCTACGAGCAGTACTTC
TRBD1,TRBV7-6,TRBJ2-2,.,CASSLEGQPGELFF,TGTGCCAGCAGCTTAGAGGGACAGCCCGGGGAGCTGTTTTTT
TRBD2,TRBV7-3,TRBJ2-1,few,CASSPISGDYNEQFF,TGTGCCAGCAGCCCCATTAGCGGGGACTACAATGAGCAGTTCTTC
TRBD1,TRBV10-3,TRBJ2-7,.,CAISESQGTVRLYEQYF,TGTGCCATCAGTGAGTCGCAGGGGACAGTAAGACTCTACGAGCAGTACTTC
.,TRBV18,TRBJ2-7,.,CASSPGQATYEQYF,TGTGCCAGCTCACCGGGGCAGGCAACCTACGAGCAGTACTTC
TRBD2,TRBV5-6,TRBJ2-1,.,CASSSDAGTTYNEQFF,TGTGCCAGCAGCTCGGACGCCGGGACTACCTACAATGAGCAGTTCTTC
.,TRBV19,TRBJ1-5,few,CASSHTSRAGDSNQPQHF,TGTGCCAGTAGCCATACCTCCAGGGCCGGAGATAGCAATCAGCCCCAGCATTTT
TRBD1,TRBV7-3,TRBJ2-3,.,CASSFRGPTDTQYF,TGTGCCAGCAGCTTCAGGGGGCCAACAGATACGCAGTATTTT
.,TRBV13,TRBJ2-5,.,CASSLEGYRDIRQETQYF,TGTGCCAGCAGCTTAGAGGGATACCGGGACATACGGCAAGAGACCCAGTACTTC
TRBD2,TRBV9,TRBJ2-3,.,CASSAPRGADTQYF,TGTGCCAGCAGCGCCCCGCGGGGGGCAGATACGCAGTATTTT
TRBD2,TRBV3-1/TRBV3-2,TRBJ2-7,.,CASSPSRGESYEQYF,TGTGCCAGCAGCCCCAGTCGGGGGGAATCCTACGAGCAGTACTTC
.,TRBV5-1,TRBJ2-7,.,CASSLVSGSDEQYF,TGCGCCAGCAGCTTGGTATCCGGGAGCGACGAGCAGTACTTC
.,TRBV7-8,TRBJ1-2,.,CASSLTGNNYGYTF,TGTGCCAGCAGCTTAACGGGTAACAACTATGGCTACACCTTC
.,TRBV7-2,TRBJ1-1,.,CASSLRRMNTEAFF,TGTGCCAGCAGCTTACGGCGGATGAACACTGAAGCTTTCTTT
TRBD1,TRBV7-7,TRBJ2-7,.,CASSLGQGLYYEQYF,TGTGCCAGCAGCTTAGGACAGGGGCTATACTACGAGCAGTACTTC
.,TRBV30,TRBJ2-7,.,CAWSHLRQGRYEQYF,TGTGCCTGGAGTCACCTTAGGCAGGGTAGATACGAGCAGTACTTC
TRBD1,TRBV5-4,TRBJ2-2,.,CASSSGQEATGELFF,TGTGCCAGCAGCTCGGGACAGGAGGCCACCGGGGAGCTGTTTTTT
TRBD2,TRBV6-4,TRBJ2-1,.,CASSRRTSGPDEQFF,TGTGCCAGCAGTCGACGGACTAGCGGTCCGGATGAGCAGTTCTTC
TRBD2,TRBV7-6,TRBJ2-3,.,CASSLGGSHTDTQYF,TGTGCCAGCAGCTTGGGGGGGAGCCACACAGATACGCAGTATTTT
TRBD1,TRBV6-6,TRBJ2-2,.,CASRSGQDPNTGELFF,TGTGCCAGCAGATCTGGACAGGATCCGAACACCGGGGAGCTGTTTTTT
.,TRBV29-1,TRBJ1-3,few,CSVDAGSSGNTIYF,TGCAGCGTTGATGCAGGGTCCTCTGGAAACACCATATATTTT
.,TRBV7-9,TRBJ2-5,.,CASSTWAPPQETQYF,TGTGCCAGCAGTACCTGGGCACCCCCCCAAGAGACCCAGTACTTC
.,TRBV6-2/TRBV6-3,TRBJ2-2,.,CASSYTSYSTGELFF,TGTGCCAGCAGTTATACTAGCTACTCCACCGGGGAGCTGTTTTTT
.,TRBV9,TRBJ1-6,.,CASSVRRGPLHF,TGTGCCAGCAGCGTGAGGCGAGGACCCCTCCACTTT
.,TRBV3-1/TRBV3-2,TRBJ1-1,.,CASSQKGQGTEAFF,TGTGCCAGCAGCCAAAAGGGCCAGGGCACTGAAGCTTTCTTT
TRBD1,TRBV11-2,TRBJ1-1,few,CASSLNRGTEAFF,TGTGCCAGCAGCCTTAACAGGGGCACTGAAGCTTTCTTT
.,TRBV5-6,TRBJ1-5,.,CASSWWGVSNQPQHF,TGTGCCAGCAGCTGGTGGGGGGTTAGCAATCAGCCCCAGCATTTT
.,TRBV20-1,TRBJ1-2,.,CSASRGSGVYGYTF,TGCAGTGCTAGTAGAGGGTCAGGGGTCTATGGCTACACCTTC
.,TRBV19,TRBJ1-1,.,CATRDSMNTEAFF,TGTGCCACCCGAGACAGCATGAACACTGAAGCTTTCTTT
.,TRBV30,TRBJ1-4,.,CACRRAGDEKLFF,TGTGCCTGCCGGAGGGCGGGGGATGAAAAACTGTTTTTT
.,TRBV5-6,TRBJ1-1,.,CASRYGTHTEAFF,TGTGCCAGCAGATACGGGACTCACACTGAAGCTTTCTTT